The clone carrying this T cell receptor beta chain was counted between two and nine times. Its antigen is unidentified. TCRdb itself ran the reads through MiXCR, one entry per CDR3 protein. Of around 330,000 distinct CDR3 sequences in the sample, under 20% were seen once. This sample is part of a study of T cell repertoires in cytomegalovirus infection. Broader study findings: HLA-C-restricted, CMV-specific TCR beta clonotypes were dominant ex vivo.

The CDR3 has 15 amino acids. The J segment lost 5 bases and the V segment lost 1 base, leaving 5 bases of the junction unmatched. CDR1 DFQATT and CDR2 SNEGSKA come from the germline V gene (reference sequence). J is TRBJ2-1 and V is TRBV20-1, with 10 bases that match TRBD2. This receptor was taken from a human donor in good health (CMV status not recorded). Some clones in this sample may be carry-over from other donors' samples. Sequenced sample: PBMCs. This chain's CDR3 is CSARAVSGGDNEQFF. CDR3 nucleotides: TGCAGTGCTAGAGCCGTGAGCGGGGGGGACAATGAGCAGTTCTTC.